Listed below are T cell receptor beta chains from one sample, sequenced in a study of early T cells in non-severe SARS-CoV-2 infection. TCRdb used MiXCR to reprocess the 5' RACE reads, holding one entry per CDR3 protein. The sample lists around 80,000 distinct CDR3 sequences; 12% to 15% were seen once. The sequencing input was whole blood. The receptors here all came from an adult who was a healthcare worker with PCR-confirmed SARS-CoV-2 infection or an uninfected control (not recorded which). Each CDR3 is given with its conserved first and last residue. Each record gives: CDR3 length, clone size, J gene, D gene, V gene, CDR3 protein, CDR3 DNA. The D gene is left open where the match is weak. A row's size may be missing; if present it is once, few, many or a size class.

len: 15; abundance: many; j_gene: TRBJ2-7; d_gene: TRBD2; v_gene: TRBV5-4; CDR3aa: CARGPGTSASGEQYF; CDR3nt: TGTGCCAGGGGGCCCGGGACTAGCGCTTCGGGCGAGCAGTACTTC
len: 13; abundance: many; j_gene: TRBJ2-7; d_gene: -; v_gene: TRBV19; CDR3aa: CASMDREGRKQYF; CDR3nt: TGTGCCAGTATGGACAGGGAGGGGCGGAAGCAGTACTTC
len: 12; abundance: many; j_gene: TRBJ2-7; d_gene: -; v_gene: TRBV30; CDR3aa: CAWSAQSYEQYF; CDR3nt: TGTGCCTGGAGTGCGCAGTCCTACGAGCAGTACTTC
len: 12; abundance: many; j_gene: TRBJ1-4; d_gene: -; v_gene: TRBV5-1; CDR3aa: CASSRGASRLFF; CDR3nt: TGCGCCAGCTCCAGGGGAGCCTCTCGACTGTTTTTT
len: 13; abundance: many; j_gene: TRBJ2-5; d_gene: -; v_gene: TRBV6-2/TRBV6-3; CDR3aa: CANEDGPKETQYF; CDR3nt: TGTGCCAACGAGGACGGTCCTAAAGAGACCCAGTACTTC
len: 15; abundance: -; j_gene: TRBJ2-1; d_gene: -; v_gene: TRBV5-1; CDR3aa: CASSLDTSSYNEQFF; CDR3nt: TGCGCCAGCAGCTTGGATACGAGCTCCTACAATGAGCAGTTCTTC
len: 15; abundance: many; j_gene: TRBJ2-7; d_gene: TRBD2; v_gene: TRBV10-2; CDR3aa: CASSVGGTLRHEQYF; CDR3nt: TGCGCCAGCAGTGTCGGGGGGACCCTTCGGCACGAGCAGTACTTC
len: 13; abundance: -; j_gene: TRBJ2-7; d_gene: TRBD1; v_gene: TRBV5-4; CDR3aa: CASTDRESDEQYF; CDR3nt: TGTGCCAGCACGGACAGGGAGTCCGACGAGCAGTACTTC
len: 14; abundance: -; j_gene: TRBJ1-5; d_gene: -; v_gene: TRBV20-1; CDR3aa: CSAPAGNSNQPQHF; CDR3nt: TGCAGTGCTCCTGCGGGGAATAGCAATCAGCCCCAGCATTTT
len: 15; abundance: -; j_gene: TRBJ2-5; d_gene: -; v_gene: TRBV5-1; CDR3aa: CASSAWAGHQETQYF; CDR3nt: TGCGCCAGCAGCGCTTGGGCAGGGCACCAAGAGACCCAGTACTTC
len: 13; abundance: -; j_gene: TRBJ1-6; d_gene: TRBD1; v_gene: TRBV5-5; CDR3aa: CASSFTGDSPLHF; CDR3nt: TGTGCCAGCAGCTTTACAGGGGATTCACCCCTCCACTTT
len: 12; abundance: many; j_gene: TRBJ1-5; d_gene: -; v_gene: TRBV19; CDR3aa: CASSIQLQPQHF; CDR3nt: TGTGCCAGTAGTATACAGCTTCAGCCCCAGCATTTT
len: 16; abundance: -; j_gene: TRBJ2-5; d_gene: -; v_gene: TRBV5-1; CDR3aa: CASSLASGMFQETQYF; CDR3nt: TGCGCCAGCAGCTTGGCGTCCGGAATGTTCCAAGAGACCCAGTACTTC
len: 10; abundance: few; j_gene: TRBJ1-6; d_gene: -; v_gene: TRBV20-1; CDR3aa: CSARDSPLHF; CDR3nt: TGCAGTGCTAGAGATTCACCCCTCCACTTT
len: 16; abundance: few; j_gene: TRBJ2-3; d_gene: -; v_gene: TRBV4-3; CDR3aa: CASSQSPAASTDTQYF; CDR3nt: TGCGCCAGCAGCCAATCCCCGGCTGCGAGCACAGATACGCAGTATTTT
len: 16; abundance: few; j_gene: TRBJ2-5; d_gene: -; v_gene: TRBV6-1; CDR3aa: CASSDLMNRDPETQYF; CDR3nt: TGTGCCAGCAGTGACCTAATGAACAGGGACCCAGAGACCCAGTACTTC
len: 8; abundance: few; j_gene: TRBJ1-2; d_gene: -; v_gene: TRBV4-1; CDR3aa: CARPGYTF; CDR3nt: TGCGCCAGGCCCGGCTACACCTTC
len: 12; abundance: many; j_gene: TRBJ2-5; d_gene: TRBD2; v_gene: TRBV20-1; CDR3aa: CSVSGLAETQYF; CDR3nt: TGCAGTGTTTCTGGACTAGCGGAGACCCAGTACTTC
len: 14; abundance: few; j_gene: TRBJ2-1; d_gene: -; v_gene: TRBV3-1; CDR3aa: CASSHLTLGNEQFF; CDR3nt: TGTGCCAGCAGCCACTTAACCTTGGGGAATGAGCAGTTCTTC
len: 16; abundance: -; j_gene: TRBJ2-2; d_gene: -; v_gene: TRBV7-9; CDR3aa: CASRRQVVVVTGELFF; CDR3nt: TGTGCCAGCAGGCGTCAGGTGGTGGTTGTAACCGGGGAGCTGTTTTTT
len: 17; abundance: -; j_gene: TRBJ2-6; d_gene: -; v_gene: TRBV12-3/TRBV12-4; CDR3aa: CASSSWTPGSGANVLTF; CDR3nt: TGTGCCAGCAGTTCCTGGACCCCCGGCTCTGGGGCCAACGTCCTGACTTTC
len: 13; abundance: many; j_gene: TRBJ2-5; d_gene: -; v_gene: TRBV4-1; CDR3aa: CASSLREEETQYF; CDR3nt: TGCGCCAGCAGCCTCCGGGAAGAAGAGACCCAGTACTTC
len: 18; abundance: many; j_gene: TRBJ2-6; d_gene: TRBD1; v_gene: TRBV10-3; CDR3aa: CAISDRDRGPSGANVLTF; CDR3nt: TGTGCCATCAGTGACCGGGACAGGGGGCCTTCTGGGGCCAACGTCCTGACTTTC